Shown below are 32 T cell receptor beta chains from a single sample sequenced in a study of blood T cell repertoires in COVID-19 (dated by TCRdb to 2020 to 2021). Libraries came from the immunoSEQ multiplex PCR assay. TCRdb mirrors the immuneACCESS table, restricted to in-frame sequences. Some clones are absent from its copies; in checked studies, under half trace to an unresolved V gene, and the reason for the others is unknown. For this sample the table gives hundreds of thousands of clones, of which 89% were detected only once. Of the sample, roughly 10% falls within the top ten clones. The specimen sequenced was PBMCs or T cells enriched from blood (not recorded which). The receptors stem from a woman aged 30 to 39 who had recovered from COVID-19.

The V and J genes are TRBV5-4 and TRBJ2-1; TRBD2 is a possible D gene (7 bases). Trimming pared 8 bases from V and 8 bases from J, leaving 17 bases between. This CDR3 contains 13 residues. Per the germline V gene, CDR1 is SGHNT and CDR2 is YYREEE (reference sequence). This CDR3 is CASYIQGGDEQFF. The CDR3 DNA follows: TGTGCCAGTTACATCCAAGGGGGGGATGAGCAGTTCTTC.

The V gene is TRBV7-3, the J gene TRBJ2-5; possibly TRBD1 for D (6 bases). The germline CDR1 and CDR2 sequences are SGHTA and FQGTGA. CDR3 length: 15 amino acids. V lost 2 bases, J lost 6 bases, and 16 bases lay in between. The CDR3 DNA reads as TGTGCCAGCAGCTTACTTCCCAGGGGTTTGAAGACCCAGTACTTC. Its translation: CASSLLPRGLKTQYF.

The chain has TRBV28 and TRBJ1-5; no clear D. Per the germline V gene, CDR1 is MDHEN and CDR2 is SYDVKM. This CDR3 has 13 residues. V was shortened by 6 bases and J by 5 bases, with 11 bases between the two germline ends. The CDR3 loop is CASRDEEYQPQHF. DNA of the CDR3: TGTGCCAGCAGGGATGAGGAGTATCAGCCCCAGCATTTT. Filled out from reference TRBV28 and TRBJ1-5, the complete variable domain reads DVKVTQSSRYLVKRTGEKVFLECVQDMDHENMFWYRQDPGLGLRLIYFSYDVKMKEKGDIPEGYSVSREKKERFSLILESASTNQTSMYLCASRDEEYQPQHFGDGTRLSIL.

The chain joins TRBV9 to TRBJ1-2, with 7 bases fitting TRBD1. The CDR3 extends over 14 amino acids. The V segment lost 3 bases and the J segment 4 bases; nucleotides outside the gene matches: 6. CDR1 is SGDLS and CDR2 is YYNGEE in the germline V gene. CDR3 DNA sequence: TGTGCCAGCAGCGGTATGGGACAGATCTATGGCTACACCTTC. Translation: CASSGMGQIYGYTF.

The CDR3, as DNA: TGTGCCAGCAGTTCCCTTCTTAGAAGTAACTATGGCTACACCTTC. It specifies CASSSLLRSNYGYTF. The chain employs TRBV6-2 or TRBV6-3 and TRBJ1-2; no definite D call. CDR3 length: 15 residues. From germline, CDR1 is MNHEY and CDR2 SVGEGT. The V gene lost 4 bases and the J gene lost 1 base, with 13 bases spanning the gap.

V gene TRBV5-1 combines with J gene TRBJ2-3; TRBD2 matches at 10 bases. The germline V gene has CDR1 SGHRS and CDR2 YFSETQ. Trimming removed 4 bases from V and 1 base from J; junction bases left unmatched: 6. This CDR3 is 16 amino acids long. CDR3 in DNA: TGCGCCAGCAGCCCTTTAGCGGGAGGAGGCACAGATACGCAGTATTTT. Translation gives CASSPLAGGGTDTQYF.

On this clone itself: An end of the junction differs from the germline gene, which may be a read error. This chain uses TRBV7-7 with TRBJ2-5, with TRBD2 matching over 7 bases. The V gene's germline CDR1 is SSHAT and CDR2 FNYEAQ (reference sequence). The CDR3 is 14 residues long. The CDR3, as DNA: TGTGCTAGCAGCTTCGCGGGAGAGTGGGAGACCCAGTACTTC. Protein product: CASSFAGEWETQYF.

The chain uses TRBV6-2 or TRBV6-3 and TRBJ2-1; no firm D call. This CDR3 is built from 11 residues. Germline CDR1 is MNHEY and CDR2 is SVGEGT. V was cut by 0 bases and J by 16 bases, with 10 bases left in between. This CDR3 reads CASSYSSRRFF. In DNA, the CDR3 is TGTGCCAGCAGTTACTCGAGCAGGCGATTCTTC.

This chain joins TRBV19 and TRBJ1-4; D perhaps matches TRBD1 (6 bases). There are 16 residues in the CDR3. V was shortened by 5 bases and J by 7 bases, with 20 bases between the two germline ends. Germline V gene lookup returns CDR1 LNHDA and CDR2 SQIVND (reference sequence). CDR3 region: CASSSRTATRSEKLFF. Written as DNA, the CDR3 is TGTGCCAGTAGTTCTCGGACAGCTACGCGTAGTGAAAAACTGTTTTTT.

CDR3 sequence: CASSPPATGVYNEQFF. CDR3 DNA: TGTGCCAGCTCACCACCGGCGACAGGGGTTTACAATGAGCAGTTCTTC. The rearrangement joins TRBV18 to TRBJ2-1; 8 bases map to TRBD1. The CDR3 is made up of 16 amino acids. Germline assignment: CDR1 KGHSH and CDR2 LQKENI. Trimming took 0 bases from V and 4 from J; bases not matched to a gene: 5.

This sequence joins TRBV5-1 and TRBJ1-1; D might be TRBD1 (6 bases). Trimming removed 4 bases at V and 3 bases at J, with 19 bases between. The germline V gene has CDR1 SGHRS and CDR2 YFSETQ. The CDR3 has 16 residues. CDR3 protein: CASSRGSGGSDTEAFF. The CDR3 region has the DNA TGCGCCAGCAGCCGGGGGTCGGGGGGCTCTGACACTGAAGCTTTCTTT.

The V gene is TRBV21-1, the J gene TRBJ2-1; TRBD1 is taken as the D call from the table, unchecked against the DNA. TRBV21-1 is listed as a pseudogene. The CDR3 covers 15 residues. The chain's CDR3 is CASSGYWDIFVEQFF. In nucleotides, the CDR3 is TGTGCCAGCAGCGGATACTGGGACATTTTCGTTGAGCAGTTCTTC.

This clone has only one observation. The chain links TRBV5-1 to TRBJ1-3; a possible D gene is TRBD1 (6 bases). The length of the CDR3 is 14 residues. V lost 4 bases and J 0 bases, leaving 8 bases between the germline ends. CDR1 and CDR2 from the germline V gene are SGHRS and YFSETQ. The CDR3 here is CASSRDNSGNTIYF. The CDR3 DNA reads TGCGCCAGCAGCAGGGACAACTCTGGAAACACCATATATTTT.

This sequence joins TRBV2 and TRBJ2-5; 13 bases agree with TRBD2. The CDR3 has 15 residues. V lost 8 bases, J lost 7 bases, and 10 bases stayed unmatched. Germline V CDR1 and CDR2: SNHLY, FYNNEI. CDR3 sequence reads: CASLTGTSGIGTQYF. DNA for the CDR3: TGTGCCAGCCTGACCGGGACTAGCGGGATAGGGACCCAGTACTTC.

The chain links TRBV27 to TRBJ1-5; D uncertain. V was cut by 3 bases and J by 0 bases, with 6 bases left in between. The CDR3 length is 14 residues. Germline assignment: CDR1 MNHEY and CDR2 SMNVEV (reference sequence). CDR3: CASSFPGSNQPQHF. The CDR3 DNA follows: TGTGCCAGCAGTTTTCCGGGTAGCAATCAGCCCCAGCATTTT.

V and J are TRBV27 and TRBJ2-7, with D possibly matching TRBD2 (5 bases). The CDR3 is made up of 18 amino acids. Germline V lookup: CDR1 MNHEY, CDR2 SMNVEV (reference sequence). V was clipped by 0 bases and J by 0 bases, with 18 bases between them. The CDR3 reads CASSLSFSSRVTSYEQYF. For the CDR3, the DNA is TGTGCCAGCAGTTTATCGTTCTCGTCGCGGGTAACCTCCTACGAGCAGTACTTC.

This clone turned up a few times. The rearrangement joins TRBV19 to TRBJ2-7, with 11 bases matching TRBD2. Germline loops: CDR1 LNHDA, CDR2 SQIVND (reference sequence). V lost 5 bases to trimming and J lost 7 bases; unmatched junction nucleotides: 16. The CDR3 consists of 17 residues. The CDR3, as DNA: TGTGCCAGTAGTCGCGGGATAGCGGGAGGGCCTCTTGGGGAGCAGTACTTC. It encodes CASSRGIAGGPLGEQYF.

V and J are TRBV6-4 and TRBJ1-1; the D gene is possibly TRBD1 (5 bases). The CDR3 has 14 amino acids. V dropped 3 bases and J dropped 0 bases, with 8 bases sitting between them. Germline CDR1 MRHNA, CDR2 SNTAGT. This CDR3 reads CASSETGLNTEAFF. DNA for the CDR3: TGTGCCAGCAGTGAAACAGGATTGAACACTGAAGCTTTCTTT.

CDR3: CASSLGGLMDIQYF. CDR3 nucleotide sequence: TGTGCCAGCAGCTTGGGAGGACTTATGGACATTCAGTACTTC. The genes are TRBV5-5 and TRBJ2-4; D might be TRBD2 (5 bases). From germline, CDR1 is SGHKS and CDR2 YYEKEE (reference sequence). V was trimmed by 0 bases and J by 8 bases, leaving 12 bases between them. The CDR3 covers 14 residues.

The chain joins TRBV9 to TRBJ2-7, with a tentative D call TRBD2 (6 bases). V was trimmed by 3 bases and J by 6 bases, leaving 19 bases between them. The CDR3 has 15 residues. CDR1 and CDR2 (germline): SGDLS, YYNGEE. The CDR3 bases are TGTGCCAGCAGCGACGGGTCGGGAGTGCTTCTCGAGCAGTACTTC. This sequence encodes CASSDGSGVLLEQYF.

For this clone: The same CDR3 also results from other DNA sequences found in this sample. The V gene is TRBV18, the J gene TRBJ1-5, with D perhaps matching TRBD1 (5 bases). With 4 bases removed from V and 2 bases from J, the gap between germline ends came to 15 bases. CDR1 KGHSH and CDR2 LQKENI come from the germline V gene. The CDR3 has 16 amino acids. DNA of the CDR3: TGTGCCAGCTCACTCACGGGGGATGCGGGCAATCAGCCCCAGCATTTT. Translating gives CASSLTGDAGNQPQHF.

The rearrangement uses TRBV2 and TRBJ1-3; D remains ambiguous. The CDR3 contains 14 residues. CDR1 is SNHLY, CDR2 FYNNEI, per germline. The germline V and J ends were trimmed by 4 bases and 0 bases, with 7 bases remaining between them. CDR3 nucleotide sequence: TGTGCCAGCAGTGTGGAGTACTCTGGAAACACCATATATTTT. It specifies CASSVEYSGNTIYF.

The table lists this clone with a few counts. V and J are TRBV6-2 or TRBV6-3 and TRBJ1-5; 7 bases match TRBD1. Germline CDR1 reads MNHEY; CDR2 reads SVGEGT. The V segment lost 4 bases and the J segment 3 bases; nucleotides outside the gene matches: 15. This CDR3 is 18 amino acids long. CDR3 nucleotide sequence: TGTGCCAGCAGTTTCACGATTACAGGGGAGAAGGCCAATCAGCCCCAGCATTTT. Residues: CASSFTITGEKANQPQHF.

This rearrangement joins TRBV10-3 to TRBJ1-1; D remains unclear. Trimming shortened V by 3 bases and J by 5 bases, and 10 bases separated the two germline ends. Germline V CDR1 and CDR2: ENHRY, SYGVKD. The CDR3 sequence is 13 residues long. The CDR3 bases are TGTGCCATCAGTGATAGCGTGGGGACTGAAGCTTTCTTT. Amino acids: CAISDSVGTEAFF.

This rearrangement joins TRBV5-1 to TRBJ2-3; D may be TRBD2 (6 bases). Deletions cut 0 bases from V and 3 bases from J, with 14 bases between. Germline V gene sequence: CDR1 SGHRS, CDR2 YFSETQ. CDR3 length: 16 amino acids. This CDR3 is CASSLVLRGGTDTQYF. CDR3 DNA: TGCGCCAGCAGCTTGGTATTACGCGGAGGGACAGATACGCAGTATTTT.

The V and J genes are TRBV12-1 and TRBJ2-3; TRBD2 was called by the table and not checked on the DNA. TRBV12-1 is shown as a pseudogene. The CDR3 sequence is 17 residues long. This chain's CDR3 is CASSPGGGRAGTDTQYF. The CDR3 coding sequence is TGTGCCAGCAGCCCTGGGGGCGGGAGGGCCGGGACAGATACGCAGTATTTT.

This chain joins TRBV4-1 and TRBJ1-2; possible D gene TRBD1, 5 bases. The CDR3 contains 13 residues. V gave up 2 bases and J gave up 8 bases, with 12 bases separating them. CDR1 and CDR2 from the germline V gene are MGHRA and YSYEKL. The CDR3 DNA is TGCGCCAGCAGCCAACAGGGTTTGGGGGGCTACACCTTC. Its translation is CASSQQGLGGYTF.

The CDR3 here is CASSPLENEKLFF. As DNA, the CDR3 is TGTGCCAGCTCACCACTCGAGAATGAAAAACTGTTTTTT. The V call is TRBV18, the J call TRBJ1-4; D is unresolved. CDR1 and CDR2 (germline): KGHSH, LQKENI. Trimming removed 1 base at V and 5 bases at J, with 5 bases between. There are 13 residues in the CDR3.

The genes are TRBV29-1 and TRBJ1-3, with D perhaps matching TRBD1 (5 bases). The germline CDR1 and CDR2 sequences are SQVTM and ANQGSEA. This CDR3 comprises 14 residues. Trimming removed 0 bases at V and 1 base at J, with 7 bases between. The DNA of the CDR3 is TGCAGCGTTGAAGATCAGGGATCTGGAAACACCATATATTTT. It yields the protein CSVEDQGSGNTIYF.

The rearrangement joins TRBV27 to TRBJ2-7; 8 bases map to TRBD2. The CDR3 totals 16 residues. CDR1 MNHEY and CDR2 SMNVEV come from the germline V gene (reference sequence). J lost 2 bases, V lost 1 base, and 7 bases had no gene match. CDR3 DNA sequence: TGTGCCAGCAGTTTATACGGGGGGGACGGAGCCTACGAGCAGTACTTC. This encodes CASSLYGGDGAYEQYF.

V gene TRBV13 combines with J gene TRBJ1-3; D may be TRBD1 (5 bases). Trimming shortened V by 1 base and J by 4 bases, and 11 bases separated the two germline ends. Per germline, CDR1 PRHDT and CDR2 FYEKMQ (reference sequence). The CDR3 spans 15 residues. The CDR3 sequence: CASSLAGARGNTIYF. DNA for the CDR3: TGTGCCAGCAGCTTAGCTGGGGCGCGGGGAAACACCATATATTTT.

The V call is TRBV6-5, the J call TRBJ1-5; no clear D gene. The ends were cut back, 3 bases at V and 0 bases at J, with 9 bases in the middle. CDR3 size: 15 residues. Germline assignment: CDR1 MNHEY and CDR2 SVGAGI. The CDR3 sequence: CASSYSRNSNQPQHF. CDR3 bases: TGTGCCAGCAGTTATTCCAGAAATAGCAATCAGCCCCAGCATTTT.